The rows below give T cell receptor beta chains drawn from one sample of a study of shared clonotypes between healthy human individuals. Clones were sequenced by immunoSEQ multiplex PCR, and TCRdb holds only the in-frame ones, with some missing. The table has some 1 million clones, roughly 80% seen once; the top ten hold approximately 1.3%. Sample: memory CD4+ T cells sorted from blood. These receptors all come from a man between 18 and 29 years old in good health. Each CDR3 is given with its conserved first and last residue. D genes are given only for firm matches. Only some rows state a clone size, as once, few, many or a class for expanded clones.

d_call j_call v_call clone_size cdr3_aa cdr3_nt
- TRBJ1-1 TRBV5-4 - CASSPQVEAEAFF TGTGCCAGCAGCCCCCAGGTGGAGGCTGAAGCTTTCTTT
TRBD2 TRBJ2-5 TRBV19 - CASSSGGRPQETQYF TGTGCCAGTAGTAGCGGGGGGCGCCCTCAGGAGACCCAGTACTTC
- TRBJ2-7 TRBV6-1 - CASSERLAEREQYF TGTGCCAGCAGTGAGAGGCTAGCTGAGAGGGAGCAGTACTTC
- TRBJ1-1 TRBV11-2 - CASSFTGQGSTEAFF TGTGCCAGCAGCTTCACCGGCCAGGGGAGTACTGAAGCTTTCTTT
- TRBJ2-3 TRBV6-1 many CASSEMAGRTDTQYF TGTGCCAGCAGTGAAATGGCAGGGAGGACAGATACGCAGTATTTT
- TRBJ2-2 TRBV7-7 many CASSQGSGELFF TGTGCTAGCAGTCAAGGATCCGGGGAGCTGTTTTTT
- TRBJ2-7 TRBV11-2 - CASSSPTAAPYEQYF TGTGCCAGCAGCTCCCCCACGGCAGCCCCATACGAGCAGTACTTC
- TRBJ2-7 TRBV30 - CAWSVRHEQYF TGTGCCTGGAGTGTACGCCACGAGCAGTACTTC
- TRBJ1-2 TRBV5-1 - CASSIGQINYGYTF TGCGCCAGCAGCATCGGACAGATTAACTATGGCTACACCTTC
- TRBJ1-4 TRBV29-1 - CSVSRGATNEKLFF TGCAGCGTCTCGAGGGGGGCAACTAATGAAAAACTGTTTTTT
- TRBJ1-2 TRBV14 once CASSQFQGGGYTF TGTGCCAGCAGCCAATTCCAGGGTGGAGGCTACACCTTC
- TRBJ2-3 TRBV6-5 few CASRSPAGGTQYF TGTGCCAGCAGAAGCCCAGCCGGGGGTACGCAGTATTTT
- TRBJ2-5 TRBV15 - CATSRDRAYQETQYF TGTGCCACCAGCAGAGATCGGGCATACCAAGAGACCCAGTACTTC
TRBD2 TRBJ2-7 TRBV18 - CASSAQGLAGGDEQYF TGTGCCAGCTCAGCGCAAGGGCTAGCGGGTGGGGACGAGCAGTACTTC
- TRBJ2-7 TRBV18 once CASSPPGRAYEQYF TGTGCCAGCTCACCGCCCGGCAGGGCCTACGAGCAGTACTTC
- TRBJ1-6 TRBV18 - CASSPVEHSPLHF TGTGCCAGCTCCCCCGTGGAGCATTCACCCCTCCACTTT
TRBD1 TRBJ1-1 TRBV6-5 few CASRQRTGDTEAFF TGTGCCAGCAGGCAGAGGACAGGGGACACTGAAGCTTTCTTT
- TRBJ1-2 TRBV27 - CASSPGQFTNYGYTF TGTGCCAGCAGTCCCGGACAGTTTACAAATTATGGCTACACCTTC
TRBD2 TRBJ2-5 TRBV4-2 - CASSQAGTSGGGETQYF TGTGCCAGCAGCCAAGCCGGGACTAGCGGGGGCGGGGAGACCCAGTACTTC
TRBD2 TRBJ2-1 TRBV5-5 - CASSLFRQRGSYNEQFF TGTGCCAGCAGCTTGTTTCGCCAGCGGGGCTCCTACAATGAGCAGTTCTTC
TRBD2 TRBJ2-4 TRBV2 - CASKDRLAMNIQYF TGTGCCAGCAAGGACCGACTAGCCATGAACATTCAGTACTTC
- TRBJ1-5 TRBV6-5 - CASSASGTGNQPQHF TGTGCCAGCAGTGCCAGCGGGACTGGCAATCAGCCCCAGCATTTT
- TRBJ2-5 TRBV11-2 - CASSLGIGGVETQYF TGTGCCAGCAGCTTAGGAATAGGGGGAGTGGAGACCCAGTACTTC
TRBD1 TRBJ2-7 TRBV27 - CASRSDRFSSYEQYF TGTGCCAGCAGATCGGACAGGTTCAGCTCCTACGAGCAGTACTTC
- TRBJ1-5 TRBV5-6 - CASSSTGGLQSNQPQHF TGTGCCAGCAGCTCCACGGGGGGTTTACAGAGCAATCAGCCCCAGCATTTT